The rows below give T cell receptor beta chains drawn from one sample of a study of T-cell reconstitution after alpha-beta-depleted transplantation in children. TCRdb processed the PCR reads anew with MiXCR; each CDR3 protein has one entry. In the table there are over 100,000 distinct CDR3 sequences, under 9% of which are singletons. This specimen consisted of PBMCs, obtained before TCRalphabeta/CD19-depleted stem cell transplant. The origin of the receptors is a boy between 2 and 15 years old with acute lymphoblastic leukemia, due to receive a stem cell transplant. The CDR3 runs from the conserved cysteine through the conserved F or W. D genes are given only for firm matches. Some rows mark clone size as missing; the rest say once, few, many or name a class of expanded clone.

j_gene,abundance,d_gene,v_gene,CDR3aa,CDR3nt
TRBJ2-2,few,NA,TRBV6-5,CASSFSGAETGELFF,TGTGCCAGCAGTTTCTCGGGCGCAGAGACCGGGGAGCTGTTTTTT
TRBJ1-6,NA,NA,TRBV21-1,CASSTFGAGATVLHF,NA
TRBJ2-3,NA,NA,TRBV20-1,CSALPPTDTQYF,TGCAGTGCTCTACCCCCAACAGATACGCAGTATTTT
TRBJ1-6,few,NA,TRBV11-2,CASSLAATAYNSPLHF,TGTGCCAGCAGCTTAGCCGCGACGGCGTATAATTCACCCCTCCACTTT
TRBJ2-7,many,TRBD2,TRBV7-2,CASSLAQVLAGTYEQYF,TGTGCCAGCAGCTTAGCCCAAGTCCTAGCGGGAACCTACGAGCAGTACTTC
TRBJ1-2,few,NA,TRBV7-2,CASSPGPPNYGYTF,TGTGCCAGCAGCCCGGGACCGCCTAACTATGGCTACACCTTC
TRBJ2-3,NA,NA,TRBV12-3/TRBV12-4,CASSTRGVGTHTQYF,TGTGCCAGCAGTACCCGGGGAGTAGGGACACATACGCAGTATTTT
TRBJ1-2,NA,NA,TRBV6-1,CASRASTRGGYTF,TGTGCCAGCAGGGCCTCGACGCGGGGTGGCTACACCTTC
TRBJ2-5,many,NA,TRBV4-1,CASSQGYQETQYF,TGCGCCAGCAGTCAGGGATACCAAGAGACCCAGTACTTC
TRBJ1-1,many,NA,TRBV7-2,CASSLRGAAFF,TGTGCCAGCAGCTTAAGGGGGGCGGCTTTCTTT
TRBJ2-7,NA,NA,TRBV6-2/TRBV6-3,CASSYQGSRGYEQYF,TGTGCCAGCAGTTACCAGGGGTCAAGAGGCTACGAGCAGTACTTC
TRBJ2-3,many,NA,TRBV5-1,CASSLGRISTDTQYF,TGCGCCAGCAGCTTGGGCAGGATTAGCACAGATACGCAGTATTTT
TRBJ1-1,few,NA,TRBV7-9,CASRKGTPNTEAFF,TGTGCCAGCAGGAAAGGGACGCCGAACACTGAAGCTTTCTTT
TRBJ2-3,few,NA,TRBV27,CASSLNSQTDTQYF,TGTGCCAGCAGTTTAAACAGCCAAACAGATACGCAGTATTTT
TRBJ2-6,few,NA,TRBV5-6,CASSFGALGANVLTF,TGTGCCAGCAGCTTTGGGGCGTTGGGGGCCAACGTCCTGACTTTC
TRBJ2-3,many,NA,TRBV11-1,CASGGDLGRISTDTQYF,TGTGCCAGCGGGGGCGACTTGGGACGGATTAGCACAGATACGCAGTATTTT
TRBJ2-3,NA,TRBD2,TRBV10-3,CATGRYSGGARDTQYF,TGTGCCACAGGCCGCTATAGCGGGGGGGCGAGGGATACGCAGTATTTT
TRBJ1-1,NA,NA,TRBV29-1,CSASDGYTEAFF,TGCAGCGCATCGGACGGCTACACTGAAGCTTTCTTT
TRBJ1-1,many,NA,TRBV10-3,CAISERVNTEAFF,TGTGCCATCAGTGAGAGGGTGAACACTGAAGCTTTCTTT
TRBJ2-5,NA,NA,TRBV12-5,CASGPGANRGETQYF,TGTGCTAGTGGACCCGGAGCCAACCGCGGGGAGACCCAGTACTTC
TRBJ2-7,many,NA,TRBV3-1,CASSQTMGYEQYF,TGTGCCAGCAGCCAAACTATGGGCTACGAGCAGTACTTC
TRBJ2-4,many,TRBD2,TRBV19,CASSIGPPSGGQNIQYF,TGTGCCAGTAGTATAGGCCCCCCTAGCGGGGGCCAAAACATTCAGTACTTC
TRBJ1-2,many,NA,TRBV6-5,CASSYVPKGHYGYTF,TGTGCCAGCAGTTACGTCCCGAAAGGGCACTATGGCTACACCTTC
TRBJ2-7,NA,NA,TRBV6-1,CASSEGVFYEQYF,TGTGCCAGCAGCGAGGGAGTCTTCTACGAGCAGTACTTC